This entry lists 5 T cell receptor beta chains sequenced from one sample in a study of blood T cell repertoires in COVID-19. Here immunoSEQ multiplex PCR was the method, and the copy in TCRdb shows in-frame clones only, minus some. This sample has approximately 390,000 clones, with 85% to 90% found just once. Material: peripheral blood. The receptors stem from a man between 18 and 29 years old with active or convalescent COVID-19.

The rearrangement uses TRBV19 and TRBJ2-1; D is uncertain. The CDR3 runs 16 residues. V was pared by 4 bases and J by 3 bases, with 16 bases between. The V gene's germline CDR1 is LNHDA and CDR2 SQIVND (reference sequence). The CDR3: CASSTTVRRLYNEQFF. CDR3 sequence (DNA): TGTGCCAGTAGTACTACCGTGCGGCGACTCTACAATGAGCAGTTCTTC. Combining the CDR3 with reference TRBV19 and TRBJ2-1 gives the whole variable domain DGGITQSPKYLFRKEGQNVTLSCEQNLNHDAMYWYRQDPGQGLRLIYYSQIVNDFQKGDIAEGYSVSREKKESFPLTVTSAQKNPTAFYLCASSTTVRRLYNEQFFGPGTRLTVL.

The CDR3 sequence is CASSYSHYNEQFF. The CDR3 coding sequence is TGTGCCAGCAGTTACTCACATTACAATGAGCAGTTCTTC. The chain has TRBV6-5 and TRBJ2-1; D call uncertain. V gave up 0 bases and J gave up 4 bases, with 4 bases separating them. The CDR3 totals 13 residues. Germline CDR1 and CDR2: MNHEY and SVGAGI.

The chain links TRBV28 to TRBJ1-1; 7 bases line up with TRBD1. CDR3 length: 14 amino acids. Per the germline V gene, CDR1 is MDHEN and CDR2 is SYDVKM. J lost 0 bases, V lost 8 bases, and 6 bases had no gene match. CDR3: CASGLQGLNTEAFF. In DNA, the CDR3 is TGTGCCAGCGGACTACAGGGGTTGAACACTGAAGCTTTCTTT. Based on the CDR3 plus reference TRBV28 and TRBJ1-1, the full variable domain is DVKVTQSSRYLVKRTGEKVFLECVQDMDHENMFWYRQDPGLGLRLIYFSYDVKMKEKGDIPEGYSVSREKKERFSLILESASTNQTSMYLCASGLQGLNTEAFFGQGTRLTVV.

The chain uses TRBV7-6 and TRBJ2-7; D gene ambiguous. V lost 5 bases and J 3 bases, leaving 20 bases between the germline ends. Germline loops: CDR1 SGHVS, CDR2 FNYEAQ. The CDR3 is made up of 16 amino acids. The chain's CDR3 is CASSQNLPGSRYEQYF. The CDR3 DNA reads TGTGCCAGCAGCCAAAACCTGCCGGGTTCCCGCTACGAGCAGTACTTC.

The rearrangement links TRBV9 to TRBJ1-1; D is ambiguous. From germline, CDR1 is SGDLS and CDR2 YYNGEE. This CDR3 comprises 14 residues. Trimming took off 4 bases at V and 0 bases at J, with 10 bases between the two ends. This CDR3 is CASSPAGVNTEAFF. CDR3 DNA sequence: TGTGCCAGCAGCCCCGCCGGGGTGAACACTGAAGCTTTCTTT.